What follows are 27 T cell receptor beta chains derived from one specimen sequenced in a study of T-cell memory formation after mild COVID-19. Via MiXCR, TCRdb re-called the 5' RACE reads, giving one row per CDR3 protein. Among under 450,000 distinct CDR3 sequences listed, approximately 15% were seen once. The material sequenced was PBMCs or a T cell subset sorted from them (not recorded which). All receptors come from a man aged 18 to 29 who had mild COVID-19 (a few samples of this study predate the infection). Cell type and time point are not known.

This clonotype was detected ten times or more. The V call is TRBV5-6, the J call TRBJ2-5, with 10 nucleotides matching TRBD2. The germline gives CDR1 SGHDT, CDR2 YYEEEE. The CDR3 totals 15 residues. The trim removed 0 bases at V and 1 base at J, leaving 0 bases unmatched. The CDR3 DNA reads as TGTGCCAGCAGCTTGGCTAGCGGGAGCCAAGAGACCCAGTACTTC. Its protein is CASSLASGSQETQYF.

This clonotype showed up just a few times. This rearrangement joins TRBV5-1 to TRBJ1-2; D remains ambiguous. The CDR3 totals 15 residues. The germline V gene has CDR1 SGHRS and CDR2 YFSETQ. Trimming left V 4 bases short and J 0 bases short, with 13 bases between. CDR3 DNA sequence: TGCGCCAGCAGCCCAACGGTCCCGGCTAACTATGGCTACACCTTC. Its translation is CASSPTVPANYGYTF.

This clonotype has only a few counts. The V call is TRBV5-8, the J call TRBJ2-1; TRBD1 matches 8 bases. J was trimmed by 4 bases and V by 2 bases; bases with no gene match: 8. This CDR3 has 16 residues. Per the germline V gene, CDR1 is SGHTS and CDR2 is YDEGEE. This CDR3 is CASSFFEGQVYNEQFF. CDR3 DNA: TGTGCCAGCAGCTTCTTCGAGGGACAGGTTTACAATGAGCAGTTCTTC.

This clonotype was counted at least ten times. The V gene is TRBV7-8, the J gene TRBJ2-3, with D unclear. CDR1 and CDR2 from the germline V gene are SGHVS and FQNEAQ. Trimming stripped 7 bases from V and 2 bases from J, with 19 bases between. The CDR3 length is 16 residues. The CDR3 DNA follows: TGTGCCAGCACCCCAGGTGGCAGAGCTTACACAGATACGCAGTATTTT. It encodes CASTPGGRAYTDTQYF.

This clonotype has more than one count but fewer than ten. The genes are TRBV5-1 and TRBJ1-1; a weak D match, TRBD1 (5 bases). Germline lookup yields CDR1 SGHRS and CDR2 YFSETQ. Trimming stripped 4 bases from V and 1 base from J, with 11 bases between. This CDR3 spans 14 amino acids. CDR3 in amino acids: CASSQQRGNTEAFF. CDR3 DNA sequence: TGCGCCAGCAGCCAACAGAGGGGGAACACTGAAGCTTTCTTT.

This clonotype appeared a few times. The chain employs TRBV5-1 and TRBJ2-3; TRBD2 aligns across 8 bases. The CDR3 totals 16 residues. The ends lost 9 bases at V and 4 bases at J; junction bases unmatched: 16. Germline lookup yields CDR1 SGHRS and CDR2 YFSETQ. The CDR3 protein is CAISYGLADGPDTQYF. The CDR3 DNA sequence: TGCGCCATCTCCTACGGACTAGCCGATGGTCCAGATACGCAGTATTTT.

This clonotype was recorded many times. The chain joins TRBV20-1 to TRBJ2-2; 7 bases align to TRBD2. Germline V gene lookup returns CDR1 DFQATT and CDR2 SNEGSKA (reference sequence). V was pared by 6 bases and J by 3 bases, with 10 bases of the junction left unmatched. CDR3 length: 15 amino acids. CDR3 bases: TGCAGTGCCAGGCGAGAGCGGGGTTACACCGGGGAGCTGTTTTTT. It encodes CSARRERGYTGELFF.

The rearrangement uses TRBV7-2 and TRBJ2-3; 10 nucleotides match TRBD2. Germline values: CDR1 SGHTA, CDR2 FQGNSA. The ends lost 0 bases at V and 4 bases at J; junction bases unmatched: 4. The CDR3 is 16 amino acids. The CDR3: CASSLASGGAPDTQYF. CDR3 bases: TGTGCCAGCAGCTTAGCCAGCGGGGGGGCCCCAGATACGCAGTATTTT.

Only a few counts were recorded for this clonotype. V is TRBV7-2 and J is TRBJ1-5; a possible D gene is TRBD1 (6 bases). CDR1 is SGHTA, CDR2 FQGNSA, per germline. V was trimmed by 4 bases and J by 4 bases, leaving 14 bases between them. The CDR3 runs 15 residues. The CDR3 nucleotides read TGTGCCAGCAGCTCCTTAGGGGGGGGAAATCAGCCCCAGCATTTT. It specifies CASSSLGGGNQPQHF.

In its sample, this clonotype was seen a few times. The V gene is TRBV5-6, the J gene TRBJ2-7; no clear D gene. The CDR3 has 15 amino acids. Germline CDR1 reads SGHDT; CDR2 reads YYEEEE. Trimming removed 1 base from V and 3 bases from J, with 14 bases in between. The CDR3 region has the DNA TGTGCCAGCAGCTTGCCGGCAGTAAGCCGCTACGAGCAGTACGTC. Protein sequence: CASSLPAVSRYEQYV.

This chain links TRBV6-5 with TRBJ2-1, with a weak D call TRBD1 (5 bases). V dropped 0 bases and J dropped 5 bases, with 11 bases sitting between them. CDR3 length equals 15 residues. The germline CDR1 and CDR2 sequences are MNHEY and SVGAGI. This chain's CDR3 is CASSYSMAGNNEQFF. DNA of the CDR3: TGTGCCAGCAGTTACTCGATGGCAGGGAACAATGAGCAGTTCTTC.

This CDR3 reads CASSLPSGFSSYNEQFF. The CDR3 region has the DNA TGTGCCAGCAGCCTCCCCAGCGGGTTCAGCTCCTACAATGAGCAGTTCTTC. The V and J genes are TRBV14 and TRBJ2-1; maybe TRBD2 (6 bases). Trimming removed 4 bases from V and 0 bases from J, with 16 bases in between. Germline V lookup: CDR1 SGHDN, CDR2 FVKESK. This CDR3 region has 17 residues. The full variable domain, completed using reference TRBV14 and TRBJ2-1, is EAGVTQFPSHSVIEKGQTVTLRCDPISGHDNLYWYRRVMGKEIKFLLHFVKESKQDESGMPNNRFLAERTGGTYSTLKVQPAELEDSGVYFCASSLPSGFSSYNEQFFGPGTRLTVL.

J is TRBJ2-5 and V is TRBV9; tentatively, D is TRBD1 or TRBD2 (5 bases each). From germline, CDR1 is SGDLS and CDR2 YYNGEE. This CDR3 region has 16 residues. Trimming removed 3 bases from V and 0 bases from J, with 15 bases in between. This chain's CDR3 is CASSDPGGTYQETQYF. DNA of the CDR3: TGTGCCAGCAGCGACCCAGGTGGGACGTACCAAGAGACCCAGTACTTC.

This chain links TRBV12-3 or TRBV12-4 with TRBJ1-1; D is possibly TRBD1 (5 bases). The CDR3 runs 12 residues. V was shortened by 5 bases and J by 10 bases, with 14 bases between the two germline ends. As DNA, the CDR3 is TGTGCCAGCAGTCCCCCAGGGATCTCAGCTTTCTTT. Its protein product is CASSPPGISAFF.

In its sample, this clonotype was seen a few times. CDR3 coding DNA: TGTGCCAGCAGCTTAGGGCTGAGGATGAACACTGAAGCTTTCTTT. Translated, it gives CASSLGLRMNTEAFF. The chain joins TRBV7-3 to TRBJ1-1, with no clear D. Trimming shortened V by 2 bases and J by 0 bases, and 10 bases separated the two germline ends. This CDR3 region has 15 residues. Per the germline V gene, CDR1 is SGHTA and CDR2 is FQGTGA.

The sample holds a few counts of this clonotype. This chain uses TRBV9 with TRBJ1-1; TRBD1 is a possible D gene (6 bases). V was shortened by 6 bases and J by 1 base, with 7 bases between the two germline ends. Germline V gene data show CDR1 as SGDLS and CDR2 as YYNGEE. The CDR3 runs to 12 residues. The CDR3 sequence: CASNRENTEAFF. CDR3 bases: TGTGCCAGCAACAGGGAGAACACTGAAGCTTTCTTT.

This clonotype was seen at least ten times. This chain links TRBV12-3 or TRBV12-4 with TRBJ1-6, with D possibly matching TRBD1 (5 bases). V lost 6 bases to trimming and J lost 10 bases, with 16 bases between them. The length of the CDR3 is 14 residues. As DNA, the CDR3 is TGTGCCAGCAGAGTGGGGGGTCCGGAATCACCCCTCCACTTT. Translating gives CASRVGGPESPLHF.

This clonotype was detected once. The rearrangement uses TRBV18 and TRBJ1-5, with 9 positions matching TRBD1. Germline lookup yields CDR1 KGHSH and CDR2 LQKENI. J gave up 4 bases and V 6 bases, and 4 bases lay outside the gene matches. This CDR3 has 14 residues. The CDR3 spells CASSRTGANQPQHF. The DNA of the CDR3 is TGTGCCAGCTCTCGGACAGGGGCAAATCAGCCCCAGCATTTT.

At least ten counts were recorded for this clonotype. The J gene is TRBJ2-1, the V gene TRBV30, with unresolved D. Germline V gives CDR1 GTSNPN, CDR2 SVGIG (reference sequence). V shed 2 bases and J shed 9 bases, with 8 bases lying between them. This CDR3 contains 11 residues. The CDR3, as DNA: TGTGCCTGGAGTCAAAGTTTTGAGCAGTTCTTC. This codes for CAWSQSFEQFF.

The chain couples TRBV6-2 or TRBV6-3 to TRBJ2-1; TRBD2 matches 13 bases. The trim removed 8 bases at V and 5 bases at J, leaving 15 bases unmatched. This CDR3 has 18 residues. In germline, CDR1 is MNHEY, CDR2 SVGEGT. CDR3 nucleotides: TGTGCCAGCCGTGGACTAGCGGGGGCTCCCCGGGAACACAATGAGCAGTTCTTC. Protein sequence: CASRGLAGAPREHNEQFF.

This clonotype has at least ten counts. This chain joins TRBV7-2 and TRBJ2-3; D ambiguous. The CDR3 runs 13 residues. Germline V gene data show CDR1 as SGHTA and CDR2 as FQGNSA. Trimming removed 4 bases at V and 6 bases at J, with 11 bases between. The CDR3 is CASSSPFPDTQYF. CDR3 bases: TGTGCCAGCAGCTCTCCTTTTCCCGATACGCAGTATTTT.

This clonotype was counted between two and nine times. The CDR3 is CASSVGGSQETQYF. The CDR3 DNA is TGTGCCAGCAGCGTAGGAGGCAGCCAAGAGACCCAGTACTTC. V gene TRBV9 combines with J gene TRBJ2-5; unclear D gene. V gave up 0 bases and J gave up 1 base, with 7 bases separating them. This CDR3 comprises 14 residues. The germline gives CDR1 SGDLS, CDR2 YYNGEE.

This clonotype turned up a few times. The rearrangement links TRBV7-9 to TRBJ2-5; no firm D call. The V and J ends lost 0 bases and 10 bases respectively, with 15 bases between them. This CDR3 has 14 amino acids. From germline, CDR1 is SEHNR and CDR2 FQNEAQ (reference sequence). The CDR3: CASSLANWIGDQYF. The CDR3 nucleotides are TGTGCCAGCAGCTTAGCGAACTGGATTGGGGACCAGTACTTC. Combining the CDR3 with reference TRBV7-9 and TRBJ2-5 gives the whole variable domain DTGVSQNPRHKITKRGQNVTFRCDPISEHNRLYWYRQTLGQGPEFLTYFQNEAQLEKSRLLSDRFSAERPKGSFSTLEIQRTEQGDSAMYLCASSLANWIGDQYFGPGTRLLVL.

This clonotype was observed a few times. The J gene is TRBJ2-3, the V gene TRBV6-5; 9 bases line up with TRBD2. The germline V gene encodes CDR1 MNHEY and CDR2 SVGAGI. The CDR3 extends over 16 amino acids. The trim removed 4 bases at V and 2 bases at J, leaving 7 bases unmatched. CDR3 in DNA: TGTGCCAGCAGTTTCTGGCTAGCGGGGCCCACAGATACGCAGTATTTT. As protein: CASSFWLAGPTDTQYF.

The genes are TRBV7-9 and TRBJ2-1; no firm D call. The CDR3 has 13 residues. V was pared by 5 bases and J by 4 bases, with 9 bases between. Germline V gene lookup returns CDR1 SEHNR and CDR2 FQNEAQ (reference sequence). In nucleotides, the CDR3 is TGTGCCAGCAGCGCGATCGCATACAATGAGCAGTTCTTC. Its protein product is CASSAIAYNEQFF.

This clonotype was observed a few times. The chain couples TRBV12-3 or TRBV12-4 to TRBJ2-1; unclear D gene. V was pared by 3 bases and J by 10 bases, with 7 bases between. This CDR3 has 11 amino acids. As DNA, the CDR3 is TGTGCCAGCAGTTTTAAGGTAGAGCAGTTCTTC. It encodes CASSFKVEQFF.

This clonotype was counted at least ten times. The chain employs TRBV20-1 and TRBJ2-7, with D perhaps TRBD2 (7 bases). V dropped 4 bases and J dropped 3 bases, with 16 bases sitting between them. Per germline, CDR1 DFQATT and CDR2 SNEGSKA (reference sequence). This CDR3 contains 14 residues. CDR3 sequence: CSAIPGGGSYEQYV. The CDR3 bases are TGCAGTGCTATACCAGGCGGGGGCAGCTACGAGCAGTACGTC.